The rows below give T cell receptor beta chains drawn from one sample of a study of blood T cell repertoires in COVID-19. Libraries were prepared by immunoSEQ multiplex PCR; TCRdb keeps only in-frame clonotypes and omits some of them. The table lists a few hundred thousand clones, 70% to 90% of them singletons. The sequencing sample was made of peripheral blood. These receptors all come from a woman aged 70-85 years with active or convalescent COVID-19. Both conserved end residues are part of each CDR3. D genes are given only for firm matches. Not every row has a clone size; where given, it reads once, few, many or a size class.

clone size	V gene	D gene	J gene	CDR3 protein	CDR3 DNA
NA	TRBV7-2	NA	TRBJ1-4	CASSLQGTSSEKLFF	TGTGCCAGCAGCTTACAGGGGACGTCTAGTGAAAAACTGTTTTTT
few	TRBV3-1/TRBV3-2	NA	TRBJ2-1	CASSPGGGTEQFF	TGTGCCAGCAGCCCAGGGGGAGGAACTGAGCAGTTCTTC
NA	TRBV15	TRBD1	TRBJ1-3	CATSQTGGGTGNTIYF	TGTGCCACCAGCCAAACAGGGGGCGGAACTGGAAACACCATATATTTT
few	TRBV5-1	TRBD1	TRBJ1-1	CASSPGQGGTEAFF	TGCGCCAGCAGCCCCGGACAGGGAGGGACTGAAGCTTTCTTT
NA	TRBV15	NA	TRBJ1-1	CATSSFMALNTEAFF	TGTGCCACCAGCAGCTTCATGGCCCTGAACACTGAAGCTTTCTTT
NA	TRBV5-1	NA	TRBJ1-2	CASSLSQGRDGYTF	TGCGCCAGCAGCTTAAGCCAGGGGCGAGATGGCTACACCTTC
NA	TRBV6-6	TRBD2	TRBJ2-3	CASSLGTSGGFTDTQYF	TGTGCCAGCAGTCTCGGGACTAGCGGGGGTTTCACAGATACGCAGTATTTT
NA	TRBV27	NA	TRBJ2-1	CASSWAGNEQFF	TGTGCCAGCAGTTGGGCGGGCAATGAGCAGTTCTTC
NA	TRBV19	TRBD1	TRBJ2-1	CASSPSHPGQVPFF	TGTGCCAGTAGTCCCTCCCACCCGGGACAGGTGCCGTTCTTC
once	TRBV6-1	NA	TRBJ1-2	CASSEASVGGYTF	TGTGCCAGCAGTGAAGCTAGCGTCGGGGGCTACACCTTC
NA	TRBV11-2	NA	TRBJ2-2	CASSLDGTGELFF	TGTGCCAGCAGCTTAGACGGTACCGGGGAGCTGTTTTTT
NA	TRBV6-2/TRBV6-3	TRBD1	TRBJ1-5	CASSPVYSPGTGPFAHNQPQHF	TGTGCCAGCAGCCCAGTGTATTCACCCGGGACAGGCCCTTTCGCTCACAATCAGCCCCAGCATTTT
NA	TRBV19	NA	TRBJ1-6	CASSLPGGNSPLHF	TGTGCCAGTAGCCTTCCGGGTGGGAATTCACCCCTCCACTTT
once	TRBV24-1	TRBD1	TRBJ2-1	CATSDPQGAVYNEQFF	TGTGCCACCAGTGACCCACAGGGGGCTGTATACAATGAGCAGTTCTTC
once	TRBV4-3	TRBD1	TRBJ1-5	CASSQDRGGGNQPQHF	TGCGCCAGCAGCCAGGACAGGGGAGGAGGCAATCAGCCCCAGCATTTT
NA	TRBV7-3	NA	TRBJ2-5	CASSLTGLTRETQYF	TGTGCCAGCAGCTTAACAGGATTGACACGAGAGACCCAGTACTTC
NA	TRBV6-5	NA	TRBJ2-5	CASSSTDQETQYF	TGTGCCAGCAGTTCGACAGACCAAGAGACCCAGTACTTC
NA	TRBV6-6	NA	TRBJ2-2	CASSSGGAQNTGELFF	TGTGCCAGCAGTTCTGGGGGGGCACAGAACACCGGGGAGCTGTTTTTT
NA	TRBV11-2	NA	TRBJ2-3	CASSRSGSTDTQYF	TGTGCCAGCAGCCGTAGCGGCAGCACAGATACGCAGTATTTT
NA	TRBV18	NA	TRBJ1-4	CASSPPGRRTNEKLFF	TGTGCCAGCTCACCTCCGGGTCGGAGAACTAATGAAAAACTGTTTTTT
NA	TRBV19	NA	TRBJ1-5	CASSNRSRGLPQHF	TGTGCCAGTAGTAACAGGTCCCGCGGTTTGCCCCAGCATTTT
NA	TRBV2	TRBD1	TRBJ1-2	CASSPGQLYGYTF	TGTGCCAGCAGTCCGGGACAGTTATATGGCTACACCTTC
NA	TRBV12-3/TRBV12-4	NA	TRBJ2-5	CASSWTRETQYF	TGTGCCAGCAGTTGGACTCGAGAGACCCAGTACTTC
NA	TRBV11-3	TRBD1	TRBJ1-2	CASSHRGLIGYTF	TGTGCCAGCAGTCACAGGGGGCTTATTGGCTACACCTTC
NA	TRBV9	NA	TRBJ1-3	CASSVAGNGNTIYF	TGTGCCAGCAGCGTAGCAGGGAACGGAAACACCATATATTTT
NA	TRBV6-2/TRBV6-3	NA	TRBJ1-5	CASSYGWRDQPQHF	TGTGCCAGCAGTTACGGGTGGAGGGATCAGCCCCAGCATTTT
NA	TRBV6-4	NA	TRBJ1-2	CASTQEDYTF	TGTGCCAGCACCCAGGAAGACTACACCTTC
NA	TRBV7-2	NA	TRBJ1-1	CASSFTSATEAFF	TGTGCCAGCAGCTTTACAAGTGCCACTGAAGCTTTCTTT
NA	TRBV29-1	NA	TRBJ1-2	CSESIGGSFSYGYTF	TGCAGCGAGTCAATCGGAGGGTCATTTTCCTATGGCTACACCTTC
NA	TRBV7-9	NA	TRBJ1-1	CASSQIGETEAFF	TGTGCCAGCAGCCAAATCGGGGAGACTGAAGCTTTCTTT
NA	TRBV6-5	NA	TRBJ1-4	CASRPLGVGEKLFF	TGTGCCAGCAGACCCCTAGGGGTAGGAGAAAAACTGTTTTTT
once	TRBV25-1	NA	TRBJ1-4	CASSSFGGAANEKLFF	TGTGCCAGCAGTAGCTTTGGTGGCGCGGCTAATGAAAAACTGTTTTTT
NA	TRBV6-2/TRBV6-3	NA	TRBJ2-5	CASSYAGGPGETQYF	TGTGCCAGCAGTTACGCCGGCGGCCCGGGAGAGACCCAGTACTTC
NA	TRBV7-8	TRBD1	TRBJ1-2	CASRATGVNYGYTF	TGTGCCAGCAGAGCCACAGGGGTGAACTATGGCTACACCTTC
NA	TRBV2	NA	TRBJ1-1	CASTQRGGNTEAFF	TGTGCCAGCACTCAGAGAGGGGGGAACACTGAAGCTTTCTTT
few	TRBV7-2	TRBD1	TRBJ2-7	CASSLGVQGAYEQYF	TGTGCCAGCAGCTTAGGGGTCCAGGGGGCCTACGAGCAGTACTTC
NA	TRBV6-5	NA	TRBJ1-2	CASSSGPYGYTF	TGTGCCAGCAGCTCGGGTCCCTACGGCTACACCTTC
NA	TRBV7-2	TRBD2	TRBJ2-1	CASSLVVAGGPGDEQFF	TGTGCCAGCAGCTTAGTCGTAGCGGGGGGGCCTGGCGATGAGCAGTTCTTC
once	TRBV6-2/TRBV6-3	TRBD1	TRBJ1-1	CASSSSRGTEAFF	TGTGCCAGCAGTTCGAGCAGGGGGACTGAAGCTTTCTTT
NA	TRBV7-6	NA	TRBJ1-6	CASSLRNSPLHF	TGTGCCAGCAGCCTCAGGAATTCACCCCTCCACTTT
once	TRBV6-5	NA	TRBJ1-2	CASSPGQSGHYGYTF	TGTGCCAGCAGTCCCGGACAGTCCGGCCACTATGGCTACACCTTC
once	TRBV29-1	NA	TRBJ1-2	CSVALGGDLYGYTF	TGCAGCGTTGCCCTAGGGGGGGACCTCTATGGCTACACCTTC
NA	TRBV18	TRBD1	TRBJ1-1	CASSVSPTGLMNTEAFF	TGTGCCAGCTCCGTGTCCCCGACAGGGCTTATGAACACTGAAGCTTTCTTT
few	TRBV7-2	NA	TRBJ2-2	CASSFRGGELFF	TGTGCCAGCAGTTTCAGGGGCGGGGAGCTGTTTTTT
NA	TRBV7-2	NA	TRBJ2-7	CASSPRDTPPYEQYF	TGTGCCAGCAGCCCCCGGGACACCCCACCCTACGAGCAGTACTTC
NA	TRBV6-2/TRBV6-3	TRBD2	TRBJ2-3	CASSRLAGSTDTQYF	TGTGCCAGCAGTCGACTAGCAGGGAGCACAGATACGCAGTATTTT
NA	TRBV19	NA	TRBJ2-2	CASSMGGVAGELFF	TGTGCCAGTAGTATGGGGGGTGTCGCCGGGGAGCTGTTTTTT
NA	TRBV5-1	TRBD1	TRBJ1-4	CASSLGPGQGKGRNEKLFF	TGCGCCAGCAGCTTGGGACCGGGACAGGGAAAAGGTCGAAATGAAAAACTGTTTTTT
NA	TRBV19	TRBD2	TRBJ2-5	CASSMYQRGDVQYF	TGTGCCAGTAGTATGTATCAGCGGGGGGATGTCCAGTACTTC
NA	TRBV6-4	NA	TRBJ2-6	CASSETRQVVGANVLTF	TGTGCCAGCAGTGAAACCCGACAAGTCGTTGGGGCCAACGTCCTGACTTTC